This entry lists 31 T cell receptor beta chains sequenced from one sample in a study of CD4 T cells in relation to SARS-CoV-2 and coronaviruses. The unexposed donors gave CD4+ T cells in about 2011-2019, prior to COVID-19. Isolation of CD4+ T cells took place after about 9 days in culture. Assay: immunoSEQ multiplex PCR; the TCRdb copy retains only in-frame clones and omits some. The sample lists about 18,000 clones, around 78% occurring once. The antigens these receptors bind are not known. What was sequenced was CD4+ T cells from PBMCs, cultured in vitro. These receptors all stem from a human donor in good health.

The chain carries TRBV7-9 and TRBJ2-5; D call uncertain. The V gene lost 4 bases and the J gene lost 0 bases, with 12 bases spanning the gap. The CDR3 loop spans 15 amino acids. The germline CDR1 and CDR2 sequences are SEHNR and FQNEAQ (reference sequence). CDR3 coding DNA: TGTGCCAGCAGCTCCTTGATGGCCCACCAAGAGACCCAGTACTTC. It codes for CASSSLMAHQETQYF.

The rearrangement links TRBV7-8 to TRBJ2-7, with 10 bases that match TRBD2. In germline, CDR1 is SGHVS, CDR2 FQNEAQ. The V gene end was trimmed by 5 bases and the J gene end by 2 bases; junction bases not matched to a gene: 15. The CDR3 has 18 amino acids. As DNA, the CDR3 is TGTGCCAGCAGCCCCCGACCCCGGACTAGCGGATGGGCCTACGAGCAGTACTTC. The encoded protein is CASSPRPRTSGWAYEQYF.

J is TRBJ1-2 and V is TRBV7-3; possible D gene TRBD1, 6 bases. Trimming took off 1 base at V and 8 bases at J, with 14 bases between the two ends. The germline V gene encodes CDR1 SGHTA and CDR2 FQGTGA. The CDR3 runs to 14 residues. This CDR3 reads CASSLNAGAGGYTF. CDR3 nucleotide sequence: TGTGCCAGCAGCTTAAACGCAGGGGCAGGAGGCTACACCTTC.

The chain has TRBV29-1 and TRBJ1-1, with unresolved D. CDR1 and CDR2 (germline): SQVTM, ANQGSEA. The CDR3 is made up of 11 amino acids. CDR3: CSVRLNTEAFF. As DNA, the CDR3 is TGCAGTGTTCGGCTGAACACTGAAGCTTTCTTT.

This sequence joins TRBV20-1 and TRBJ1-1; no clear D. This CDR3 comprises 13 residues. Germline V gives CDR1 DFQATT, CDR2 SNEGSKA (reference sequence). Between the trimmed V and J ends, which lost 3 bases and 1 base, there was a span of 9 bases. CDR3 protein: CSASLFGNTEAFF. Written as DNA, the CDR3 is TGCAGTGCTAGTCTTTTCGGGAACACTGAAGCTTTCTTT.

This chain joins TRBV12-3 or TRBV12-4 and TRBJ1-1; D not resolved. The CDR3 totals 13 residues. Trimming shortened V by 4 bases and J by 4 bases, and 10 bases separated the two germline ends. In nucleotides, the CDR3 is TGTGCCAGCAGTTCCTCGTCGACCACTGAAGCTTTCTTT. Amino acids: CASSSSSTTEAFF.

This chain connects TRBV2 to TRBJ1-3; D is undetermined. Per germline, CDR1 SNHLY and CDR2 FYNNEI. The CDR3 is made up of 16 amino acids. With 4 bases removed from V and 0 bases from J, the gap between germline ends came to 13 bases. The CDR3 sequence is CASSARGGSSGNTIYF. CDR3 bases: TGTGCCAGCAGTGCCCGCGGCGGGAGCTCTGGAAACACCATATATTTT.

This clone was picked up a small number of times. The chain carries TRBV28 and TRBJ1-2; D gene uncertain. This CDR3 region has 12 residues. The germline V gene has CDR1 MDHEN and CDR2 SYDVKM. V was clipped by 1 base and J by 8 bases, with 8 bases between them. The CDR3 is CASSLYSQGYTF. In nucleotides, the CDR3 is TGTGCCAGCAGTTTATATAGTCAGGGCTACACCTTC.

This clone was seen a handful of times. The chain links TRBV7-3 to TRBJ1-1; possible D gene TRBD1, 6 bases. Trimming took 2 bases from V and 4 from J, leaving 8 bases between them. The CDR3 consists of 13 residues. The germline gives CDR1 SGHTA, CDR2 FQGTGA. The CDR3 spells CASSLSGVTEAFF. The CDR3 coding sequence is TGTGCCAGCAGCTTATCAGGGGTCACTGAAGCTTTCTTT.

This sequence joins TRBV3-1 (or the pseudogene TRBV3-2) and TRBJ2-7; the D is unclear. Germline V gene data show CDR1 as LGHDT and CDR2 as YNNKEL (reference sequence). V was trimmed by 1 base and J by 6 bases, leaving 4 bases between them. The CDR3 is made up of 11 amino acids. In DNA form, the CDR3 reads TGTGCCAGCAGCCAAGTCGGCGAGCAGTACTTC. Protein: CASSQVGEQYF.

This clone was picked up a small number of times. Here the CDR3 reads CASRPGLASYEQYF. DNA for the CDR3: TGCGCCAGCAGGCCGGGACTAGCGAGCTACGAGCAGTACTTC. This rearrangement joins TRBV5-1 to TRBJ2-7, with 10 bases aligning to TRBD2. V was pared by 5 bases and J by 3 bases, with 5 bases of the junction left unmatched. CDR1 and CDR2 from the germline V gene are SGHRS and YFSETQ. CDR3 length: 14 residues.

This clone is a singleton in its sample. The chain carries TRBV5-1 and TRBJ1-2; 12 nucleotides match TRBD1. J lost 2 bases, V lost 8 bases, and 4 bases had no gene match. Germline values: CDR1 SGHRS, CDR2 YFSETQ. The CDR3 consists of 14 residues. The CDR3 coding sequence is TGCGCCAGTGGGACAGGGGGCGTGAACTATGGCTACACCTTC. It codes for CASGTGGVNYGYTF. The full variable domain, rest sourced from reference TRBV5-1 and TRBJ1-2, is KAGVTQTPRYLIKTRGQQVTLSCSPISGHRSVSWYQQTPGQGLQFLFEYFSETQRNKGNFPGRFSGRQFSNSRSEMNVSTLELGDSALYLCASGTGGVNYGYTFGSGTRLTVV.

This rearrangement joins TRBV27 to TRBJ1-1; the match to TRBD1 covers 7 bases. This CDR3 is 13 amino acids long. The germline gives CDR1 MNHEY, CDR2 SMNVEV (reference sequence). J gave up 2 bases and V 4 bases, and 1 base lay outside the gene matches. The CDR3 nucleotides read TGTGCCAGCAGTTACAGGGGCAACACTGAAGCTTTCTTT. Amino acids: CASSYRGNTEAFF.

The chain links TRBV5-1 to TRBJ2-2, with 7 positions matching TRBD2. CDR3 length: 15 residues. The V segment lost 2 bases and the J segment 5 bases; nucleotides outside the gene matches: 6. Germline V gene data show CDR1 as SGHRS and CDR2 as YFSETQ. The chain's CDR3 is CASSLRTSWTGELFF. The CDR3 nucleotides are TGCGCCAGCAGCTTAAGGACTAGTTGGACCGGGGAGCTGTTTTTT. Filled out from reference TRBV5-1 and TRBJ2-2, the complete variable domain reads KAGVTQTPRYLIKTRGQQVTLSCSPISGHRSVSWYQQTPGQGLQFLFEYFSETQRNKGNFPGRFSGRQFSNSRSEMNVSTLELGDSALYLCASSLRTSWTGELFFGEGSRLTVL.

V and J are TRBV24-1 and TRBJ2-1; 11 nucleotides match TRBD2. Germline values: CDR1 KGHDR, CDR2 SFDVKD. The CDR3 contains 17 residues. After removal of 4 bases from V and 5 bases from J, the junction contained 9 bases not matched to a gene. CDR3 coding DNA: TGTGCCACCAGTGACCCAACCCGACTAGCGGGGAACAATGAGCAGTTCTTC. Translated: CATSDPTRLAGNNEQFF.

The gene calls are TRBV4-2 and TRBJ1-5, with D hard to call. Between the trimmed V and J ends, which lost 1 base and 9 bases, there was a span of 10 bases. The CDR3 runs 13 residues. The germline V gene has CDR1 LGHNA and CDR2 YNFKEQ. DNA for the CDR3: TGTGCCAGCAGCCAAGTAAGATCCCCGCCCCAGCATTTT. This sequence encodes CASSQVRSPPQHF.

V gene TRBV27 combines with J gene TRBJ2-1, with D perhaps assigned TRBD1 or TRBD2 (5 bases each). There are 14 residues in the CDR3. The germline gives CDR1 MNHEY, CDR2 SMNVEV (reference sequence). V was shortened by 6 bases and J by 8 bases, with 17 bases between the two germline ends. Here the CDR3 DNA reads TGTGCCAGCAGACCGGGACCCAACTCGGATGAGCAGTTCTTC. Encoded protein: CASRPGPNSDEQFF.

The sample holds a few counts of this clone. This chain uses TRBV20-1 with TRBJ2-2; D remains unclear. V lost 3 bases to trimming and J lost 7 bases, with 9 bases between them. There are 12 residues in the CDR3. Germline V gene lookup returns CDR1 DFQATT and CDR2 SNEGSKA (reference sequence). The CDR3 loop is CSASSVGGELFF. CDR3 coding DNA: TGCAGTGCTAGTTCCGTTGGCGGGGAGCTGTTTTTT.

V is TRBV18 and J is TRBJ1-2; weak D call: TRBD1 (5 bases). Germline loops: CDR1 KGHSH, CDR2 LQKENI. Trimming took 5 bases from V and 1 from J, leaving 17 bases between them. This CDR3 spans 16 amino acids. The CDR3 protein is CASSINAGSFNYGYTF. In DNA form, the CDR3 reads TGTGCCAGCTCAATTAACGCAGGGTCCTTTAACTATGGCTACACCTTC.

This clone was seen just once. The CDR3 nucleotides are TGTGCCAGCAGCTTAGAGGGAGCCCTGGGCTACACCTTC. Translation gives CASSLEGALGYTF. V and J are TRBV11-2 and TRBJ1-2; no definite D call. Germline assignment: CDR1 SGHAT and CDR2 FQNNGV. Trimming took 0 bases from V and 8 from J, leaving 10 bases between them. CDR3 length: 13 residues.

This rearrangement joins TRBV5-4 to TRBJ2-2, with TRBD2 matching 8 bases. The germline gives CDR1 SGHNT, CDR2 YYREEE (reference sequence). The CDR3 is 15 residues long. The J segment lost 7 bases and the V segment lost 4 bases, leaving 9 bases of the junction unmatched. DNA for the CDR3: TGTGCCAGCAGCACACCAGCGGGAGTCCACGGGGAGCTGTTTTTT. Protein product: CASSTPAGVHGELFF.

The V call is TRBV5-1, the J call TRBJ1-5; 11 nucleotides agree with TRBD1. After removal of 3 bases from V and 5 bases from J, the junction contained 1 base not matched to a gene. From germline, CDR1 is SGHRS and CDR2 YFSETQ. The CDR3 extends over 14 amino acids. CDR3 sequence: CASSWGQGDQPQHF. CDR3 coding DNA: TGCGCCAGCAGCTGGGGACAGGGGGATCAGCCCCAGCATTTT.

The chain is built from TRBV5-4 and TRBJ2-3; D remains unclear. The CDR3 loop spans 14 amino acids. V was pared by 4 bases and J by 8 bases, with 17 bases between. Looked up from germline, CDR1 is SGHNT and CDR2 is YYREEE (reference sequence). CDR3 nucleotides: TGTGCCAGCAGCGAATTCACCCAGCCGCCTACGCAGTATTTT. Translation: CASSEFTQPPTQYF.

This chain uses TRBV30 with TRBJ2-7; TRBD1 aligns across 8 bases. J was trimmed by 5 bases and V by 5 bases; bases with no gene match: 5. This CDR3 region has 12 residues. Germline values: CDR1 GTSNPN, CDR2 SVGIG (reference sequence). CDR3 nucleotide sequence: TGTGCCTGGGGACAGGGTCTCCACGAGCAGTACTTC. Amino acids: CAWGQGLHEQYF.

This sequence joins TRBV29-1 and TRBJ2-3; no firm D call. CDR1 and CDR2 from the germline V gene are SQVTM and ANQGSEA. CDR3 size: 13 residues. Trimming took 6 bases from V and 0 from J, leaving 10 bases between them. The CDR3 loop is CSVRQASTDTQYF. As DNA, the CDR3 is TGCAGCGTAAGGCAGGCTAGCACAGATACGCAGTATTTT.

The chain recombines TRBV7-8 with TRBJ2-7, with 13 bases identical to TRBD2. Trimming cost V 5 bases and J 12 bases; bases outside gene matches: 13. Germline V gives CDR1 SGHVS, CDR2 FQNEAQ. The CDR3 runs to 15 residues. The CDR3 bases are TGTGCCAGCAGCCCTGGGACTAGCGGGATCCCCAAGGGGTACTTC. It specifies CASSPGTSGIPKGYF.

V and J are TRBV2 and TRBJ1-5; 8 nucleotides align to TRBD1. The CDR3 loop spans 15 amino acids. J was trimmed by 6 bases and V by 4 bases; bases with no gene match: 8. Germline CDR1 reads SNHLY; CDR2 reads FYNNEI. The CDR3 nucleotides read TGTGCCAGCAGTGTACGGGGACAGGCGGGTCAGCCCCAGCATTTT. Translation gives CASSVRGQAGQPQHF.

The gene calls are TRBV12-3 or TRBV12-4 and TRBJ2-1; 7 positions match TRBD2. Trimming took 5 bases from V and 10 from J; bases not matched to a gene: 8. This CDR3 region has 13 residues. The CDR3 DNA follows: TGTGCCAGCAGTCAAGGACTAGACGGCGAGCAGTTCTTC. Translating gives CASSQGLDGEQFF.

The rearrangement joins TRBV5-1 to TRBJ2-2, with 8 bases identical to TRBD2. The CDR3 is 16 residues long. Unmatched junction bases numbered 9, after V lost 4 bases and J lost 4 bases. The germline CDR1 and CDR2 sequences are SGHRS and YFSETQ. CDR3 amino acids: CASSPGAGEGTGELFF. In nucleotides, the CDR3 is TGCGCCAGCAGCCCCGGAGCGGGAGAGGGCACCGGGGAGCTGTTTTTT.

The gene calls are TRBV15 and TRBJ1-2; 11 nucleotides agree with TRBD1. V was pared by 5 bases and J by 1 base, with 12 bases of the junction left unmatched. The germline V gene has CDR1 LNHNV and CDR2 YYDKDF (reference sequence). The CDR3 spans 18 residues. This chain's CDR3 is CATSPEWDRGTGNYGYTF. For the CDR3, the DNA is TGTGCCACCAGCCCGGAGTGGGACAGGGGGACCGGTAACTATGGCTACACCTTC. Full variable domain (rest looked up from reference TRBV15 and TRBJ1-2): DAMVIQNPRYQVTQFGKPVTLSCSQTLNHNVMYWYQQKSSQAPKLLFHYYDKDFNNEADTPDNFQSRRPNTSFCFLDIRSPGLGDTAMYLCATSPEWDRGTGNYGYTFGSGTRLTVV.

The J gene is TRBJ2-5, the V gene TRBV25-1; TRBD1 or TRBD2 may be the D gene (5 bases each). This CDR3 comprises 15 residues. V was trimmed by 5 bases and J by 1 base, leaving 14 bases between them. Per germline, CDR1 MGHDK and CDR2 SYGVNS. The CDR3 spells CASSFPGTVQETQYF. The CDR3 DNA reads as TGTGCCAGCAGTTTCCCCGGGACGGTCCAAGAGACCCAGTACTTC.